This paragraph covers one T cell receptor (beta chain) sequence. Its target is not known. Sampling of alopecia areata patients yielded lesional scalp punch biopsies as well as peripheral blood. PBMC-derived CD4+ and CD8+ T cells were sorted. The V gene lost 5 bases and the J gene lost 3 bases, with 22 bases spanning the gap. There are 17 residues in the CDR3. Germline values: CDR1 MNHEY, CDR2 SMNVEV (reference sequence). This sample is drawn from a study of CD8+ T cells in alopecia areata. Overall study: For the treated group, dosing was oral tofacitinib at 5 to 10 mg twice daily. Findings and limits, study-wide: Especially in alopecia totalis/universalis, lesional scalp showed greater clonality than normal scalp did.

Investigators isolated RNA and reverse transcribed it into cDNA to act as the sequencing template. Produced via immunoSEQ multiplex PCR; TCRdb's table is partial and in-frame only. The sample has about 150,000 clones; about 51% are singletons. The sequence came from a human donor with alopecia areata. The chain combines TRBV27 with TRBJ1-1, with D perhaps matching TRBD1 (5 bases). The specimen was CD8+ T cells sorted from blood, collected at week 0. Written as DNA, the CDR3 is TGTGCCAGCAGTCAATCGGCCTATGGGGCCGTCCACACTGAAGCTTTCTTT. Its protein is CASSQSAYGAVHTEAFF.